One and the same sample provided the 25 T cell receptor beta chains below, sequenced in a study of blood T cell repertoires in COVID-19. Profiling relied on immunoSEQ multiplex PCR, and the TCRdb table lists in-frame clones only, not all of them. The data contain approximately 490,000 clones, 75% to 90% of them singletons. Sample: PBMCs or T cells enriched from blood (not recorded which). Every receptor here comes from an older woman who had recovered from COVID-19.

This clone was counted a single time. This chain uses TRBV5-1 with TRBJ2-3; 7 positions agree with TRBD2. CDR3 length: 16 amino acids. V trimming: 2 bases; J trimming: 2 bases; junction bases outside the gene matches: 8. Per the germline V gene, CDR1 is SGHRS and CDR2 is YFSETQ. The DNA of the CDR3 is TGCGCCAGCAGCTTAGGCCTAGCGGAGCCCACAGATACGCAGTATTTT. This codes for CASSLGLAEPTDTQYF.

The genes are TRBV2 and TRBJ1-6, with 8 bases lining up with TRBD1. This CDR3 contains 14 residues. CDR1 and CDR2 from the germline V gene are SNHLY and FYNNEI. The trim removed 3 bases at V and 7 bases at J, leaving 2 bases unmatched. Here the CDR3 reads CASSDRGQNSPLHF. The CDR3 DNA follows: TGTGCCAGCAGTGACAGGGGGCAAAATTCACCCCTCCACTTT.

This clone was counted a few times. The rearrangement links TRBV10-3 to TRBJ2-2; TRBD1 matches at 9 bases. Germline-derived CDR1 and CDR2 are ENHRY and SYGVKD. V was pared by 7 bases and J by 5 bases, with 8 bases of the junction left unmatched. The CDR3 length is 15 residues. Here the CDR3 DNA reads TGTGCCATCACCGACAGGGGGAGTGAAACCGGGGAGCTGTTTTTT. Protein sequence: CAITDRGSETGELFF.

The J gene is TRBJ2-2, the V gene TRBV20-1; TRBD1 might be the D (5 bases). Between the trimmed V and J ends, which lost 3 bases and 1 base, there was a span of 9 bases. There are 14 residues in the CDR3. Germline V lookup: CDR1 DFQATT, CDR2 SNEGSKA (reference sequence). DNA of the CDR3: TGCAGTGCTAGTAACGGACAGAACACCGGGGAGCTGTTTTTT. Amino acids: CSASNGQNTGELFF.

This clone was counted between two and nine times. The V gene is TRBV12-3 or TRBV12-4, the J gene TRBJ1-5, with a possible D match to TRBD1 (6 bases). The V end was cut by 5 bases, the J end by 6 bases, with 11 bases between. This CDR3 has 13 amino acids. For the CDR3, the DNA is TGTGCCAGCAGTCTTACAGGGTCTCAGCCCCAGCATTTT. It specifies CASSLTGSQPQHF.

This chain uses TRBV7-8 with TRBJ1-2, with 7 positions matching TRBD1. Germline V gene lookup returns CDR1 SGHVS and CDR2 FQNEAQ. Trimming cost V 1 base and J 2 bases; bases outside gene matches: 10. The CDR3 totals 17 residues. CDR3: CASSLEASGTANYGYTF. The CDR3 DNA reads TGTGCCAGCAGCTTAGAAGCTAGCGGGACAGCGAACTATGGCTACACCTTC.

The CDR3 spells CASSSDTSGNTIYF. DNA of the CDR3: TGTGCCAGCAGTTCCGACACCTCTGGAAACACCATATATTTT. The rearrangement links TRBV6-5 to TRBJ1-3; no reliable D call. The CDR3 loop spans 14 amino acids. V was clipped by 4 bases and J by 0 bases, with 7 bases between them. Germline loops: CDR1 MNHEY, CDR2 SVGAGI.

V and J are TRBV3-1 (or the pseudogene TRBV3-2) and TRBJ2-3, with a weak D call TRBD1 (6 bases). The CDR3 spans 13 residues. The V gene lost 8 bases and the J gene lost 1 base, with 10 bases spanning the gap. In germline, CDR1 is LGHDT, CDR2 YNNKEL (reference sequence). CDR3: CASGRQGTDTQYF. CDR3 coding DNA: TGTGCCAGCGGGAGACAGGGCACAGATACGCAGTATTTT.

V usage is TRBV7-2 and J usage is TRBJ2-1, with 12 bases lining up with TRBD2. CDR1 and CDR2 (germline): SGHTA, FQGNSA. V dropped 3 bases and J dropped 3; count of bases not matched to a gene: 3. The CDR3 contains 16 residues. The CDR3 loop is CASSLTSGGHYNEQFF. The CDR3 DNA reads as TGTGCCAGCAGCTTGACTAGCGGGGGTCACTACAATGAGCAGTTCTTC.

The chain carries TRBV11-2 and TRBJ2-2; no definite D call. CDR3 size: 13 residues. Germline CDR1 SGHAT, CDR2 FQNNGV. Trimming removed 0 bases from V and 7 bases from J, with 6 bases in between. The chain's CDR3 is CASSLERHGELFF. The CDR3 DNA follows: TGTGCCAGCAGCTTAGAGCGACACGGGGAGCTGTTTTTT.

This chain joins TRBV14 and TRBJ2-1; 8 nucleotides agree with TRBD1. V was pared by 4 bases and J by 8 bases, with 10 bases of the junction left unmatched. The CDR3 consists of 15 residues. Germline CDR1 and CDR2: SGHDN and FVKESK. The CDR3 region is CASSRRTGPVDEQFF. The CDR3 DNA reads TGTGCCAGCAGCCGTAGGACAGGGCCAGTAGATGAGCAGTTCTTC. The entire variable domain, with the rest obtained from reference TRBV14 and TRBJ2-1, is as follows: EAGVTQFPSHSVIEKGQTVTLRCDPISGHDNLYWYRRVMGKEIKFLLHFVKESKQDESGMPNNRFLAERTGGTYSTLKVQPAELEDSGVYFCASSRRTGPVDEQFFGPGTRLTVL.

The CDR3 DNA follows: TGTGCCAGCAGGATGACAGGGTATCAGCCCCAGCATTTT. Translated, it gives CASRMTGYQPQHF. The rearrangement joins TRBV6-5 to TRBJ1-5, with 7 bases that match TRBD1. Germline values: CDR1 MNHEY, CDR2 SVGAGI. V gave up 6 bases and J gave up 5 bases; unmatched junction bases: 4. The CDR3 consists of 13 residues.

The J gene is TRBJ1-1, the V gene TRBV12-5; 8 nucleotides line up with TRBD1. The CDR3 contains 17 residues. J lost 5 bases, V lost 5 bases, and 16 bases had no gene match. Germline V lookup: CDR1 LGHNT, CDR2 FRNRAP. In nucleotides, the CDR3 is TGTGCTAGTGGTCCTAGGGACAGGCAACCAAGGAGAACTGAAGCTTTCTTT. This gives the protein CASGPRDRQPRRTEAFF.

The rearrangement joins TRBV3-1 (or the pseudogene TRBV3-2) to TRBJ2-1, with D unclear. CDR1 LGHDT and CDR2 YNNKEL come from the germline V gene (reference sequence). CDR3 size: 15 residues. V lost 4 bases, J lost 0 bases, and 10 bases lay in between. CDR3 coding DNA: TGTGCCAGCAGCCTCGGGTCAAGCTCCTACAATGAGCAGTTCTTC. It is translated as CASSLGSSSYNEQFF.

The rearrangement joins TRBV5-4 to TRBJ1-1; TRBD1 matches at 9 bases. Germline V gene sequence: CDR1 SGHNT, CDR2 YYREEE (reference sequence). With 3 bases clipped from V and 4 bases from J, the junction kept 10 bases outside the gene matches. CDR3 length equals 16 residues. CDR3 sequence reads: CASSYTGTGYLTEAFF. CDR3 DNA: TGTGCCAGCAGCTACACCGGGACAGGGTACCTCACTGAAGCTTTCTTT.

The CDR3 spells CASRGVRRQGPNTGELFF. The CDR3 region has the DNA TGTGCCAGCAGGGGAGTAAGGAGACAGGGGCCCAACACCGGGGAGCTGTTTTTT. V gene TRBV28 combines with J gene TRBJ2-2; 8 nucleotides align to TRBD1. Germline CDR1 is MDHEN and CDR2 is SYDVKM. The CDR3 spans 18 residues. Unmatched junction bases numbered 14, after V lost 6 bases and J lost 2 bases.

This chain joins TRBV3-1 (or the pseudogene TRBV3-2) and TRBJ2-1, with D tentatively TRBD2 (7 bases). CDR1 LGHDT and CDR2 YNNKEL come from the germline V gene (reference sequence). Trimming removed 0 bases at V and 10 bases at J, with 19 bases between. The CDR3 has 16 residues. In DNA, the CDR3 is TGTGCCAGCAGCCAAGACGTGGGGGGGGCCGGACGGGAGCAGTTCTTC. Its translation is CASSQDVGGAGREQFF.

The rearrangement uses TRBV18 and TRBJ2-7; D is possibly TRBD1 (6 bases). Germline CDR1 and CDR2: KGHSH and LQKENI. The CDR3 loop spans 13 amino acids. V was pared by 4 bases and J by 4 bases, with 11 bases between. The CDR3 DNA reads TGTGCCAGCTCACTATATGGACAGTACGAGCAGTACTTC. Protein product: CASSLYGQYEQYF.

The chain uses TRBV5-1 and TRBJ2-3; the match to TRBD2 covers 12 bases. The germline gives CDR1 SGHRS, CDR2 YFSETQ. Germline trimming cut 4 bases from V and 6 bases from J; bases unmatched to any gene: 15. This CDR3 spans 18 amino acids. The DNA of the CDR3 is TGCGCCAGCAGCCCCCGGCTAGCGGGGGGGCTAGTAGGGGATACGCAGTATTTT. This encodes CASSPRLAGGLVGDTQYF.

The chain joins TRBV20-1 to TRBJ1-3; no firm D call. Germline V gives CDR1 DFQATT, CDR2 SNEGSKA (reference sequence). The CDR3 runs to 14 residues. Trimming shortened V by 3 bases and J by 0 bases, and 9 bases separated the two germline ends. CDR3 coding DNA: TGCAGTGCTAGTGGACTGATCTCTGGAAACACCATATATTTT. It translates to CSASGLISGNTIYF.

This chain joins TRBV14 and TRBJ1-6; 9 bases are a match to TRBD1. J gave up 9 bases and V 3 bases, and 6 bases lay outside the gene matches. CDR3 length: 15 amino acids. The germline gives CDR1 SGHDN, CDR2 FVKESK. The DNA for the CDR3 is TGTGCCAGCAGCCAGGACAGGGGAAACATTTCACCCCTCCACTTT. Translating it yields CASSQDRGNISPLHF.

The chain is built from TRBV6-5 and TRBJ1-2; 9 nucleotides line up with TRBD1. There are 14 residues in the CDR3. V was clipped by 5 bases and J by 7 bases; unmatched bases: 8. Germline CDR1 reads MNHEY; CDR2 reads SVGAGI. This CDR3 reads CASSPRDRVGGYTF. CDR3 coding DNA: TGTGCCAGCAGTCCACGGGACAGGGTCGGTGGCTACACCTTC.

The rearrangement uses TRBV7-9 and TRBJ2-1; D gene uncertain. The CDR3 has 15 amino acids. V lost 0 bases to trimming and J lost 10 bases, with 16 bases between them. Germline CDR1 and CDR2: SEHNR and FQNEAQ (reference sequence). Here the CDR3 DNA reads TGTGCCAGCAGCTTAGCGTGGCCTTTCCAATTAGAGCAGTTCTTC. Residues: CASSLAWPFQLEQFF.

The chain employs TRBV24-1 and TRBJ2-5, with a possible D match to TRBD2 (5 bases). V gave up 11 bases and J gave up 4 bases, with 13 bases separating them. CDR1 KGHDR and CDR2 SFDVKD come from the germline V gene. The CDR3 has 12 residues. The CDR3 protein is CAIKGSGETQYF. The CDR3 nucleotides read TGTGCCATCAAAGGGAGTGGAGAGACCCAGTACTTC.

The chain joins TRBV6-5 to TRBJ1-5, with D tentatively TRBD1 (6 bases). CDR1 and CDR2 from the germline V gene are MNHEY and SVGAGI. Trimming took off 5 bases at V and 5 bases at J, with 13 bases between the two ends. This CDR3 has 14 residues. The CDR3 DNA follows: TGTGCCAGCAGTATGCAGGGGTTTGATCAGCCCCAGCATTTT. Translation gives CASSMQGFDQPQHF.